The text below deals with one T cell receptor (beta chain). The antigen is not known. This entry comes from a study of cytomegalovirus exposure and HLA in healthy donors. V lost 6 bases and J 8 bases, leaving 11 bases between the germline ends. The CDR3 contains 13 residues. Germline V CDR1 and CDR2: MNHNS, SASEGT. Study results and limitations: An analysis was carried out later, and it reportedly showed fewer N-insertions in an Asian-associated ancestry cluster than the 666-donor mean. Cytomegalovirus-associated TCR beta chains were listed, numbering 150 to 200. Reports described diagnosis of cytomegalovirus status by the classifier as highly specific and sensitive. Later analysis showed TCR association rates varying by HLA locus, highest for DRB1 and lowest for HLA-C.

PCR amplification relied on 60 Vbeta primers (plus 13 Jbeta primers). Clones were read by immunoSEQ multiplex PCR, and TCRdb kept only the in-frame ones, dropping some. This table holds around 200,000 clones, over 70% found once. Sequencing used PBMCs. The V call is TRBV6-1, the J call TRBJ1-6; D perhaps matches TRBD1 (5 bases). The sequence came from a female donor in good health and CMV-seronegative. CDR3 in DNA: TGTGCCAGCAGCTGGACACTCGATTCACCCCTCCACTTT. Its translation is CASSWTLDSPLHF.